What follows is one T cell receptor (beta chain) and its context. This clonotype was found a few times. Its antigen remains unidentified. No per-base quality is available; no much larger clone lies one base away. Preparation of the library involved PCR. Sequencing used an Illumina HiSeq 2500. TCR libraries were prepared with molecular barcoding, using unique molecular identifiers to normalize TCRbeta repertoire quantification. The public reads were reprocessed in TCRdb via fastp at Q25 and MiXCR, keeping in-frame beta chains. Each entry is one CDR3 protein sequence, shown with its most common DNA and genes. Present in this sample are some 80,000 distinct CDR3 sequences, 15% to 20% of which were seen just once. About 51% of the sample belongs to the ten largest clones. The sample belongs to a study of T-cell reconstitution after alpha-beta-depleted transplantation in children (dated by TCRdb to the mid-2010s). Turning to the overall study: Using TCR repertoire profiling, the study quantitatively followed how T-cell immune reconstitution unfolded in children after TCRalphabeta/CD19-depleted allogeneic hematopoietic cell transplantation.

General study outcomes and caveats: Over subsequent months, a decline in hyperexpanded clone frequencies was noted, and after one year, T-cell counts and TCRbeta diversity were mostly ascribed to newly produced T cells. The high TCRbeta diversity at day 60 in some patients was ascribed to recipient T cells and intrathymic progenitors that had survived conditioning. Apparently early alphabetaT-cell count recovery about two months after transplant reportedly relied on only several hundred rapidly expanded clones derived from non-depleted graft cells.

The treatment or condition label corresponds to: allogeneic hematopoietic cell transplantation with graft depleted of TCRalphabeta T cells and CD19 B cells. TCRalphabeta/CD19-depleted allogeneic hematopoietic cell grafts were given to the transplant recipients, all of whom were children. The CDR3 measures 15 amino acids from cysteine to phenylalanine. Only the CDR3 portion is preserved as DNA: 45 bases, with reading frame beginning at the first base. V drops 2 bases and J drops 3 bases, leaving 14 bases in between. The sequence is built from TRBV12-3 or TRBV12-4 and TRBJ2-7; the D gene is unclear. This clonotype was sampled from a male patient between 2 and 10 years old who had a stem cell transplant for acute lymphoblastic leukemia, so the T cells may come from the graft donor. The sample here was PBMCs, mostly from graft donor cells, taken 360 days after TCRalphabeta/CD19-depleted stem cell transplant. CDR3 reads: CASSLRSTGFYEQYF. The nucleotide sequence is TGTGCCAGCAGTTTAAGGAGTACTGGCTTCTACGAGCAGTACTTC.